A selection of T cell receptor beta chains follows, all from one sample in a study of cytomegalovirus exposure and HLA in healthy donors. Produced via immunoSEQ multiplex PCR; TCRdb's table is partial and in-frame only. Here the sample spans about 240,000 clones, over 70% being singletons. Sequenced input: PBMCs. The receptor set was obtained from a woman aged 60 to 75 in good health and CMV-seropositive. The CDR3 runs from the conserved cysteine through the conserved F or W. Each record gives: D gene, clone size, J gene, V gene, CDR3 DNA, CDR3 protein. D genes are given only for firm matches. The size entry is marked missing in some rows and otherwise reads once, few, many or a size class.

D gene: -
clone size: -
J gene: TRBJ2-6
V gene: TRBV5-4
CDR3 DNA: TGTGCCAGCACCTACTACTCTGGGGCCAACGTCCTGACTTTC
CDR3 protein: CASTYYSGANVLTF

D gene: -
clone size: once
J gene: TRBJ2-1
V gene: TRBV2
CDR3 DNA: TGTGCCAGCAGTTTGGGGAGCTCCTACAATGAGCAGTTCTTC
CDR3 protein: CASSLGSSYNEQFF

D gene: -
clone size: -
J gene: TRBJ1-2
V gene: TRBV18
CDR3 DNA: TGTGCCAGCTCGCCATCGCCTCAGGGAATCTATGGCTACACCTTC
CDR3 protein: CASSPSPQGIYGYTF

D gene: TRBD2
clone size: -
J gene: TRBJ2-1
V gene: TRBV19
CDR3 DNA: TGTGCCAGTAGTCGGACTAGCGGGAGCTACAATGAGCAGTTCTTC
CDR3 protein: CASSRTSGSYNEQFF

D gene: TRBD1
clone size: -
J gene: TRBJ2-1
V gene: TRBV10-3
CDR3 DNA: TGTGCCATTACGGCCGGGACAGGGATGAATGAGCAGTTCTTC
CDR3 protein: CAITAGTGMNEQFF

D gene: TRBD1
clone size: -
J gene: TRBJ2-7
V gene: TRBV5-6
CDR3 DNA: TGTGCCAGCAGCTTCTTACCGGGACAGGGGCTAGCCGAGCAGTACTTC
CDR3 protein: CASSFLPGQGLAEQYF

D gene: -
clone size: -
J gene: TRBJ2-7
V gene: TRBV5-6
CDR3 DNA: TGTGCCAGCAGCGTACTAGCTGCGGAGCAGTACTTC
CDR3 protein: CASSVLAAEQYF

D gene: TRBD2
clone size: -
J gene: TRBJ2-7
V gene: TRBV6-1
CDR3 DNA: TGTGCCAGCCGAGGGACTAACTACGAGCAGTACTTC
CDR3 protein: CASRGTNYEQYF

D gene: -
clone size: few
J gene: TRBJ1-2
V gene: TRBV6-1
CDR3 DNA: TGTGCCAGCACCACGGGACTTAACTATGGCTACACCTTC
CDR3 protein: CASTTGLNYGYTF

D gene: TRBD1
clone size: -
J gene: TRBJ1-5
V gene: TRBV6-5
CDR3 DNA: TGTGCCAGCCGGGACAGAAATCAGCCCCAGCATTTT
CDR3 protein: CASRDRNQPQHF

D gene: -
clone size: -
J gene: TRBJ2-6
V gene: TRBV7-9
CDR3 DNA: TGTTCCAGCAGCTTCCTGGGGGGCTCTGGGGCCAACGTCCTGACTTTC
CDR3 protein: CSSSFLGGSGANVLTF

D gene: TRBD1
clone size: -
J gene: TRBJ2-4
V gene: TRBV29-1
CDR3 DNA: TGCAGCGCCACGACAGGGGTAGCCAAAAACATTCAGTACTTC
CDR3 protein: CSATTGVAKNIQYF

D gene: TRBD2
clone size: -
J gene: TRBJ2-2
V gene: TRBV5-1
CDR3 DNA: TGCGCCAGCAGCTTGGCGGGGAGCGGGAGGGCCAACACCGGGGAGCTGTTTTTT
CDR3 protein: CASSLAGSGRANTGELFF

D gene: -
clone size: -
J gene: TRBJ2-5
V gene: TRBV5-1
CDR3 DNA: TGCGCCAGCAGCTTGGAGCAGGGTTACCCGCCAGAGACCCAGTACTTC
CDR3 protein: CASSLEQGYPPETQYF

D gene: -
clone size: -
J gene: TRBJ2-4
V gene: TRBV27
CDR3 DNA: TGTGCCAGCAGTTTATCGGGGAGGGCAGGGGACCCCCTAAAAAACATTCAGTACTTC
CDR3 protein: CASSLSGRAGDPLKNIQYF

D gene: -
clone size: -
J gene: TRBJ2-2
V gene: TRBV5-1
CDR3 DNA: TGCGCCAGCAAGGGGGGGGGCCATTCCACCGGGGAGCTGTTTTTT
CDR3 protein: CASKGGGHSTGELFF

D gene: TRBD1
clone size: once
J gene: TRBJ2-7
V gene: TRBV6-1
CDR3 DNA: TGTGCCAGCAGCCATCGAACAGGGGATTACGAGCAGTACTTC
CDR3 protein: CASSHRTGDYEQYF

D gene: -
clone size: -
J gene: TRBJ2-5
V gene: TRBV20-1
CDR3 DNA: TGCAGTGGGGGGGTTCAAGAGACCCAGTACTTC
CDR3 protein: CSGGVQETQYF

D gene: -
clone size: once
J gene: TRBJ2-5
V gene: TRBV19
CDR3 DNA: TGTGCCAGTAGTCCGTCCAGCGCGCAAGAGACCCAGTACTTC
CDR3 protein: CASSPSSAQETQYF

D gene: TRBD1
clone size: -
J gene: TRBJ1-2
V gene: TRBV19
CDR3 DNA: TGTGCCAGTAGTTCCCGGACAGGGGGCCTGAACTATGGCTACACCTTC
CDR3 protein: CASSSRTGGLNYGYTF

D gene: -
clone size: once
J gene: TRBJ1-5
V gene: TRBV4-1
CDR3 DNA: TGCGCCAGCAGCCAGCTATTGACAGGCAATCAGCCCCAGCATTTT
CDR3 protein: CASSQLLTGNQPQHF

D gene: TRBD1
clone size: -
J gene: TRBJ1-5
V gene: TRBV23-1
CDR3 DNA: TGCGCCAGCAAGCCTATCAGGGGGAGCAATCAGCCCCAGCATTTT
CDR3 protein: CASKPIRGSNQPQHF

D gene: -
clone size: -
J gene: TRBJ1-5
V gene: TRBV19
CDR3 DNA: TGTGCCAGTAGTTCACGGGTAAGCAATCAGCCCCAGCATTTT
CDR3 protein: CASSSRVSNQPQHF

D gene: -
clone size: -
J gene: TRBJ1-1
V gene: TRBV11-2
CDR3 DNA: TGTGCCAGCAGCTTGGTCTGGAGGGGACTGGCTGAAGCTTTCTTT
CDR3 protein: CASSLVWRGLAEAFF

D gene: TRBD2
clone size: -
J gene: TRBJ2-7
V gene: TRBV29-1
CDR3 DNA: TGCAGCGTTAGGACTAGCCCCTATGTCGAGCAGTACTTC
CDR3 protein: CSVRTSPYVEQYF

D gene: TRBD2
clone size: -
J gene: TRBJ2-5
V gene: TRBV4-2
CDR3 DNA: TGTGCCAGCAGCCAAGGGGCGAGCGGGAGGCTCCAAGAGACCCAGTACTTC
CDR3 protein: CASSQGASGRLQETQYF

D gene: -
clone size: -
J gene: TRBJ2-6
V gene: TRBV4-2
CDR3 DNA: TGTGCCAGCAGCCAAGATCACCCCCTAATCTCTGGGGCCAACGTCCTGACTTTC
CDR3 protein: CASSQDHPLISGANVLTF

D gene: TRBD2
clone size: -
J gene: TRBJ2-5
V gene: TRBV7-6
CDR3 DNA: TGTGCCAGCAGTAGCGGGGGCATGGAGACCCAGTACTTC
CDR3 protein: CASSSGGMETQYF

D gene: -
clone size: -
J gene: TRBJ2-7
V gene: TRBV7-9
CDR3 DNA: TGTGCCAGCAGCTTATCACAGGCAACCTACGAGCAGTACTTC
CDR3 protein: CASSLSQATYEQYF

D gene: TRBD1
clone size: -
J gene: TRBJ1-3
V gene: TRBV5-6
CDR3 DNA: TGTGCCAGCAGCGTCGACAGGGGGGAAATATCTGGAAACACCATATATTTT
CDR3 protein: CASSVDRGEISGNTIYF

D gene: -
clone size: -
J gene: TRBJ2-2
V gene: TRBV7-8
CDR3 DNA: TGTGCCAGCAGCTTAAAGGCCCGGGGCACCGGGGAGCTGTTTTTT
CDR3 protein: CASSLKARGTGELFF

D gene: TRBD1
clone size: -
J gene: TRBJ2-2
V gene: TRBV29-1
CDR3 DNA: TGCAGCGTTGAAGGGGGACAGGGGAGGGCCGGGGAGCTGTTTTTT
CDR3 protein: CSVEGGQGRAGELFF

D gene: -
clone size: -
J gene: TRBJ1-2
V gene: TRBV6-5
CDR3 DNA: TGTGCCAGCAACCCCACTGGGAGCTATGGCTACACCTTC
CDR3 protein: CASNPTGSYGYTF

D gene: TRBD2
clone size: -
J gene: TRBJ2-3
V gene: TRBV27
CDR3 DNA: TGTGCCAGCAGTTTATGGGGGGGGACAGATACGCAGTATTTT
CDR3 protein: CASSLWGGTDTQYF

D gene: TRBD1
clone size: -
J gene: TRBJ1-1
V gene: TRBV5-1
CDR3 DNA: TGCGCCAGCAGCTTGCTCGGACAGGGGTTGGACACTGAAGCTTTCTTT
CDR3 protein: CASSLLGQGLDTEAFF

D gene: -
clone size: -
J gene: TRBJ1-5
V gene: TRBV28
CDR3 DNA: TGTGCCAGCAGCCGAACCAGGAGCAATCAGCCCCAGCATTTT
CDR3 protein: CASSRTRSNQPQHF

D gene: TRBD1
clone size: -
J gene: TRBJ1-2
V gene: TRBV5-1
CDR3 DNA: TGCGCCAGCAGCCTGCCAGGGGGCGCAGAAGGCTACACCTTC
CDR3 protein: CASSLPGGAEGYTF

D gene: -
clone size: -
J gene: TRBJ2-1
V gene: TRBV5-1
CDR3 DNA: TGCGCCAGCAGCTTGACAGTCAACAATGAGCAGTTCTTC
CDR3 protein: CASSLTVNNEQFF

D gene: TRBD1
clone size: -
J gene: TRBJ2-7
V gene: TRBV11-1
CDR3 DNA: TGTGCCAGCAGCCGCCTCGGGACAGGGACCTACGAGCAGTACTTC
CDR3 protein: CASSRLGTGTYEQYF

D gene: -
clone size: -
J gene: TRBJ2-2
V gene: TRBV28
CDR3 DNA: TGTGCCAGTGAGGGCCCGAACACCGGGGAGCTGTTTTTT
CDR3 protein: CASEGPNTGELFF

D gene: -
clone size: -
J gene: TRBJ1-4
V gene: TRBV29-1
CDR3 DNA: TGCAGCGTTGCCGGGGAAGGGGAAAAACTGTTTTTT
CDR3 protein: CSVAGEGEKLFF

D gene: -
clone size: -
J gene: TRBJ1-1
V gene: TRBV30
CDR3 DNA: TGTGCCTGGAGTGGAGATCGAGACACTGAAGCTTTCTTT
CDR3 protein: CAWSGDRDTEAFF

D gene: -
clone size: -
J gene: TRBJ2-3
V gene: TRBV4-1
CDR3 DNA: TGCGCCAGCAGTCAAGTCTCCGGGTTTGGTCTAGATACGCAGTATTTT
CDR3 protein: CASSQVSGFGLDTQYF

D gene: TRBD1
clone size: -
J gene: TRBJ1-4
V gene: TRBV9
CDR3 DNA: TGTGCCAGCAGCCGGACAGGGGGGTTTGAAAAACTGTTTTTT
CDR3 protein: CASSRTGGFEKLFF

D gene: TRBD2
clone size: once
J gene: TRBJ2-5
V gene: TRBV5-1
CDR3 DNA: TGCGCCAGCAGCTCCGGGACTAGCGGTGAGACCCAGTACTTC
CDR3 protein: CASSSGTSGETQYF

D gene: TRBD1
clone size: once
J gene: TRBJ2-7
V gene: TRBV9
CDR3 DNA: TGTGCCAGCAGCCCCTCGGCCGGGACAGCATCCTACGAGCAGTACTTC
CDR3 protein: CASSPSAGTASYEQYF

D gene: -
clone size: -
J gene: TRBJ1-2
V gene: TRBV28
CDR3 DNA: TGTGCCAGCCAGGCGGGGCAGGACTATGGCTACACCTTC
CDR3 protein: CASQAGQDYGYTF

D gene: -
clone size: once
J gene: TRBJ2-6
V gene: TRBV5-1
CDR3 DNA: TGCGCCAGCAGCTTTGCGAGGGGGGCCAACGTCCTGACTTTC
CDR3 protein: CASSFARGANVLTF

D gene: -
clone size: -
J gene: TRBJ2-1
V gene: TRBV5-4
CDR3 DNA: TGTGCCAGCAGCTTGAGAATGGGCCAGGGCCACAATGAGCAGTTCTTC
CDR3 protein: CASSLRMGQGHNEQFF

D gene: TRBD1
clone size: -
J gene: TRBJ2-1
V gene: TRBV7-8
CDR3 DNA: TGTGCCAGCAGCTTAGTTTTTGGGACAGGGTATACTGAGCAGTTCTTC
CDR3 protein: CASSLVFGTGYTEQFF

D gene: TRBD2
clone size: -
J gene: TRBJ2-7
V gene: TRBV27
CDR3 DNA: TGTGCCAGCAGTCCCCTCCCAGCGGGATCTACCTACGAGCAGTACTTC
CDR3 protein: CASSPLPAGSTYEQYF